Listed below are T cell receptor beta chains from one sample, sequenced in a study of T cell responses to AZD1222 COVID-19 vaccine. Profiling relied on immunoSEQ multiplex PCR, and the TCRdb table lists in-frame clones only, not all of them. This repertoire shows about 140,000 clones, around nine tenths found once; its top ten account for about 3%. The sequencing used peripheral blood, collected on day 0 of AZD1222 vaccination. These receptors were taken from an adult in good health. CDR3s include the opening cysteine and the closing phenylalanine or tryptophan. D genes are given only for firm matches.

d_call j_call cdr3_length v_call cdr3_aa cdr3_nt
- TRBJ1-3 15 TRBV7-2 CASSLGGLAGNTIYF TGTGCCAGCAGCTTAGGGGGGCTGGCTGGAAACACCATATATTTT
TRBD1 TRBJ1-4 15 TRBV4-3 CASSQELDRVGKLFF TGCGCCAGCAGCCAAGAATTGGACAGGGTCGGAAAACTGTTTTTT
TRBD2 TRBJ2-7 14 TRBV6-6 CASSLSGRAGEQYF TGTGCCAGCAGTTTGAGCGGGAGGGCCGGGGAGCAGTACTTC
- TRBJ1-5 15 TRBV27 CASSLQGLGNQPQHF TGTGCCAGCAGTTTACAGGGCCTGGGCAATCAGCCCCAGCATTTT
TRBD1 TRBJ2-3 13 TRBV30 CAYNRGVTDTQYF TGTGCCTACAACAGGGGAGTGACAGATACGCAGTATTTT
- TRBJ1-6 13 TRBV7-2 CASSLDLWSPLHF TGTGCCAGCAGCTTAGATCTATGGTCACCCCTCCACTTT
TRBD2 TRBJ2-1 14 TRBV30 CAWSVQAGGNEQFF TGTGCCTGGAGTGTACAAGCGGGGGGAAATGAGCAGTTCTTC
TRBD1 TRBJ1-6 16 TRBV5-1 CASSLGGQGRSSPLHF TGCGCCAGCAGCTTGGGCGGACAGGGTCGGTCGTCACCCCTCCACTTT
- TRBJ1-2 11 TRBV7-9 CASSSVRGHTF TGTGCCAGCAGCTCCGTCAGGGGACACACCTTC
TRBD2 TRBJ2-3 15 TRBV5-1 CASSSGAGAADTQYF TGCGCCAGCAGCTCTGGGGCGGGAGCTGCGGATACGCAGTATTTT
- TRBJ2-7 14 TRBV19 CASSTTDSSYEQYF TGTGCCAGTAGTACCACGGACAGTTCCTACGAGCAGTACTTC
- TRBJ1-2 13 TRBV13 CASRLRHSYGYTF TGTGCCAGCAGACTCAGGCATTCCTATGGCTACACCTTC
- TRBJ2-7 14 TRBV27 CASSSLGRSYEQYF TGTGCCAGCAGTTCTTTAGGGAGGTCCTACGAGCAGTACTTC
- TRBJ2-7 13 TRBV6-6 CASSYRRTHEQYF TGTGCCAGCAGTTACCGCAGGACCCACGAGCAGTACTTC
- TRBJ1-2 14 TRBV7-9 CASSLVGSTIRYTF TGTGCCAGCAGCTTAGTAGGGTCCACGATACGGTACACCTTC
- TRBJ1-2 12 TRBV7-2 CASSLVNYGYTF TGTGCCAGCAGCTTAGTAAACTATGGCTACACCTTC
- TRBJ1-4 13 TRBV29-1 CSAGGPLNEKLFF TGCAGCGCCGGAGGGCCCCTTAATGAAAAACTGTTTTTT